This section outlines one T cell receptor (beta chain) sequence together with its context. This clonotype was counted at least ten times. Its cognate antigen has yet to be identified. The sample holds no much larger clone one base away, and base qualities are not on file. These data come from a study of T-cell reconstitution after alpha-beta-depleted transplantation in children (dated by TCRdb to 2016 to 2018). Regarding the research as a whole: The study quantitatively tracked T-cell immune reconstitution after TCRalphabeta/CD19-depleted allogeneic hematopoietic cell transplantation in children using TCR repertoire profiling.

V is trimmed back by 6 bases and J by 2 bases, and the junction contains 18 bases that no gene match accounts for. CDR1 and CDR2 (DFQATT, SNEGSKA) derive from the germline V gene (reference sequence). From the cysteine up to the phenylalanine, the CDR3 has a length of 19 residues. Of the read, only the CDR3 DNA is kept; its 57 bases are in frame from base 1. Libraries were built with PCR. Reads for this sample came from an Illumina HiSeq 2500. TCR library preparation used molecular barcoding, with unique molecular identifiers applied to normalize quantification of the TCRbeta repertoire. Using fastp trimming at Q25 and MiXCR clonotype assembly, TCRdb reanalyzed the public sequencing data and kept in-frame beta chains. Every distinct CDR3 protein forms one entry, paired with its most common genes and DNA. This sample is represented by over 200,000 distinct CDR3 sequences; under 13% of them were singletons. About 30% of the sample comes from the top ten.

In the paper's terms, the treatment or condition label means: allogeneic hematopoietic cell transplantation with graft depleted of TCRalphabeta T cells and CD19 B cells. The transplant recipients were children given TCRalphabeta/CD19-depleted allogeneic hematopoietic cell grafts. What the study reported, not specific to this receptor: Apparently early alphabetaT-cell count recovery about two months after transplant reportedly relied on only several hundred rapidly expanded clones derived from non-depleted graft cells. The high TCRbeta diversity at day 60 in some patients was ascribed to recipient T cells and intrathymic progenitors that had survived conditioning. The frequencies of hyperexpanded clones fell over the following months, and after one year, T-cell counts and TCRbeta diversity were mostly attributed to newly produced T cells.

Recombination connected TRBV20-1 to TRBJ2-3, with 12 junctional bases fitting TRBD2. Sequencing was performed on PBMCs, taken before TCRalphabeta/CD19-depleted stem cell transplant. This clonotype was sampled from a child younger than two with acute myeloid leukemia, due to receive a stem cell transplant. The DNA sequence follows: TGCAGTGCCCCCCTGGGGGGACTAGCGGGTTCCTTTTTCACAGATACGCAGTATTTT. This is translated as CSAPLGGLAGSFFTDTQYF.